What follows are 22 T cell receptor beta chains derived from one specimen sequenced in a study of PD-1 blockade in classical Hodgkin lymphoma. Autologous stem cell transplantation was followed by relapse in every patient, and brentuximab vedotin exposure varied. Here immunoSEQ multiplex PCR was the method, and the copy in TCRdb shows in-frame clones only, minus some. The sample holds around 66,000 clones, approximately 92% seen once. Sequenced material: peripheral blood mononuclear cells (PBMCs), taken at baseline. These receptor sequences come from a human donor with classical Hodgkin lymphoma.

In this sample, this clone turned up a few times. CDR3 loop: CASSLRDRGDANEQFF. CDR3 DNA: TGTGCCAGCAGCTTACGGGACAGGGGTGACGCGAATGAGCAGTTCTTC. The chain couples TRBV7-3 to TRBJ2-1; 10 bases are shared with TRBD1. The junction had 8 bases not matched to a gene; V was cut back by 2 bases and J by 7 bases. Germline values: CDR1 SGHTA, CDR2 FQGTGA. The CDR3 loop spans 16 amino acids.

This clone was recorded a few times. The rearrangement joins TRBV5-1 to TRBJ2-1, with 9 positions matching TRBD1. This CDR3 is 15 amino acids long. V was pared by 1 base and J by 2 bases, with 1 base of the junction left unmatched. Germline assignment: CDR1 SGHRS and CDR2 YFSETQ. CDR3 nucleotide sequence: TGCGCCAGCAGCTTGAGGACAGGGGCCTACAATGAGCAGTTCTTC. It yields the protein CASSLRTGAYNEQFF.

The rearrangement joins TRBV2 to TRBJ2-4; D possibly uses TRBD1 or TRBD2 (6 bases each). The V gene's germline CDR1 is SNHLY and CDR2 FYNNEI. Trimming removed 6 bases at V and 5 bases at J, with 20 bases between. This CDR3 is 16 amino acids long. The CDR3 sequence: CASRDGAWGAENIQYF. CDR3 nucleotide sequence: TGTGCCAGCAGAGATGGGGCGTGGGGGGCTGAAAACATTCAGTACTTC. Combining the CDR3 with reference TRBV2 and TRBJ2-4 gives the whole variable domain EPEVTQTPSHQVTQMGQEVILRCVPISNHLYFYWYRQILGQKVEFLVSFYNNEISEKSEIFDDQFSVERPDGSNFTLKIRSTKLEDSAMYFCASRDGAWGAENIQYFGAGTRLSVL.

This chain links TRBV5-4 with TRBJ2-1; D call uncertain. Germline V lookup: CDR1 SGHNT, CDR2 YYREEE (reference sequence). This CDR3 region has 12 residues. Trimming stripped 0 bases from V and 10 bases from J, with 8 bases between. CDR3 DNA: TGTGCCAGCAGCTTGGGGTATGGGGAGCAGTTCTTC. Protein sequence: CASSLGYGEQFF.

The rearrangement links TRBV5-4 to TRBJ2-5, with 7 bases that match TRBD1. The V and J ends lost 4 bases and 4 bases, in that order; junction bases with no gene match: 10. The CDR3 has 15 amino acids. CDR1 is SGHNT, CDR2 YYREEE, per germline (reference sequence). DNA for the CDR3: TGTGCCAGCAGCCGAGGGGGCGCACAAGGAGAGACCCAGTACTTC. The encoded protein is CASSRGGAQGETQYF.

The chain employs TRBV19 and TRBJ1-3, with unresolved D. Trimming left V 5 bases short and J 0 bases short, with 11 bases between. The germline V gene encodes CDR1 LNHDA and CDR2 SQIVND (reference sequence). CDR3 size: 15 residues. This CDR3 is CASSAYSSSGNTIYF. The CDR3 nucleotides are TGTGCCAGTAGTGCATACAGTAGCTCTGGAAACACCATATATTTT. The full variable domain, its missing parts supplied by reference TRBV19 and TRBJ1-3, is DGGITQSPKYLFRKEGQNVTLSCEQNLNHDAMYWYRQDPGQGLRLIYYSQIVNDFQKGDIAEGYSVSREKKESFPLTVTSAQKNPTAFYLCASSAYSSSGNTIYFGEGSWLTVV.

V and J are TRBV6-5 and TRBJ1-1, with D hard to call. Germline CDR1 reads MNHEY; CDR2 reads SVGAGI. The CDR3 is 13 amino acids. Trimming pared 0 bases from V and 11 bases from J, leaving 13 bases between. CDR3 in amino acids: CASSYSMDSAAFF. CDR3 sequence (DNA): TGTGCCAGCAGTTACTCGATGGACTCGGCGGCTTTCTTT.

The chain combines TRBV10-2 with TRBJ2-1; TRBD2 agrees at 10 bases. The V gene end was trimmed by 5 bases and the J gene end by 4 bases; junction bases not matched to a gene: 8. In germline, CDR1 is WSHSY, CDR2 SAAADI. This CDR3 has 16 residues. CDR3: CASSPSPSGGYNEQFF. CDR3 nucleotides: TGCGCCAGCAGTCCCTCCCCTAGCGGGGGATACAATGAGCAGTTCTTC.

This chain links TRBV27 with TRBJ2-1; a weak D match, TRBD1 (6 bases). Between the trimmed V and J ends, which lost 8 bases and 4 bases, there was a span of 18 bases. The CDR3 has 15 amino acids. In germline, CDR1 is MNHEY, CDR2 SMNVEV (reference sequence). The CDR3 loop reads CASSMRGIGYNEQFF. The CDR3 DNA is TGTGCCAGCTCCATGAGGGGGATTGGTTACAATGAGCAGTTCTTC.

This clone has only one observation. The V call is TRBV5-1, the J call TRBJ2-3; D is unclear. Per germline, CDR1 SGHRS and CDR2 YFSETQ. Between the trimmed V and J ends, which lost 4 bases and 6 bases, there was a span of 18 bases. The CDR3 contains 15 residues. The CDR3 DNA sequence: TGCGCCAGCAGCCGGGCGGCATTAGATTTGGATACGCAGTATTTT. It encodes CASSRAALDLDTQYF.

The CDR3 coding sequence is TGTGCCAGCTCACTTAAGGGTGGGACAGAGTATAGCAATCAGCCCCAGCATTTT. Translation gives CASSLKGGTEYSNQPQHF. This sequence joins TRBV18 and TRBJ1-5, with 7 bases lining up with TRBD1. The CDR3 runs 18 residues. CDR1 and CDR2 (germline): KGHSH, LQKENI. V shed 4 bases, J shed 0 bases, and the junction held 12 bases outside the gene matches.

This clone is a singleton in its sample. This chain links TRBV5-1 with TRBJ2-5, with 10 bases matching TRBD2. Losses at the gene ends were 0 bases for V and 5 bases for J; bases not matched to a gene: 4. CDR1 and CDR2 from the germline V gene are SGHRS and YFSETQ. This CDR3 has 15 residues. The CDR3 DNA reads TGCGCCAGCAGCTTGGAGCGGGGGGGCCGGGAGACCCAGTACTTC. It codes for CASSLERGGRETQYF.

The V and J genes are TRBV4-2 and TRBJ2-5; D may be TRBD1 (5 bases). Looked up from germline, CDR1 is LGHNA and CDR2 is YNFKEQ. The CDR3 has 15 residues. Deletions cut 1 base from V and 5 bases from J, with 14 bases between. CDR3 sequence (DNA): TGTGCCAGCAGCCAAGTGAAGGGGTTAGGCGAGACCCAGTACTTC. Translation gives CASSQVKGLGETQYF.

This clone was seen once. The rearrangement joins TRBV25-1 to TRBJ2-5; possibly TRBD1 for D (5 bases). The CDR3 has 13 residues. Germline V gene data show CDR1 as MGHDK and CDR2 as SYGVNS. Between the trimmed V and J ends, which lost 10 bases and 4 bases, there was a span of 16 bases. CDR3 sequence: CAIRNRLGETQYF. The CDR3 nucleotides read TGTGCCATAAGAAACAGGCTTGGAGAGACCCAGTACTTC.

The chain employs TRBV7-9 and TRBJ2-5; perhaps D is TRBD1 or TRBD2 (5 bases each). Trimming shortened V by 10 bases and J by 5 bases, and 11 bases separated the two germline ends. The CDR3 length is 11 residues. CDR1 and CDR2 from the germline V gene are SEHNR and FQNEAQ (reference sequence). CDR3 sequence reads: CAIEGQETQYF. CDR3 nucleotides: TGTGCCATCGAGGGGCAGGAGACCCAGTACTTC.

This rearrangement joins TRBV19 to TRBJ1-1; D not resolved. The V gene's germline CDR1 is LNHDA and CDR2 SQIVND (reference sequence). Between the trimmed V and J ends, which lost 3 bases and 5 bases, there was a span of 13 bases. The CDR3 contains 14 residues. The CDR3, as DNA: TGTGCCAGTAGTATTGGAGCCCTGGGGACTGAAGCTTTCTTT. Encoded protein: CASSIGALGTEAFF.

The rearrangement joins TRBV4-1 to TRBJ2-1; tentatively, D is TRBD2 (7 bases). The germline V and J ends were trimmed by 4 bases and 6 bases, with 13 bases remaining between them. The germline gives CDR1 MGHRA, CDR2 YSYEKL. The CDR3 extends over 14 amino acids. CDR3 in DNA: TGCGCCAGCAGCCGGGGGGGCCATGCCAATGAGCAGTTCTTC. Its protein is CASSRGGHANEQFF.

This chain's CDR3 is CASSQVMIRGESYNSPLHF. Here the CDR3 DNA reads TGCGCCAGCAGCCAAGTCATGATCCGGGGGGAGTCCTATAATTCACCCCTCCACTTT. V usage is TRBV4-1 and J usage is TRBJ1-6, with D possibly matching TRBD1 (5 bases). CDR1 and CDR2 (germline): MGHRA, YSYEKL. V was trimmed by 1 base and J by 1 base, leaving 17 bases between them. CDR3 length: 19 residues.

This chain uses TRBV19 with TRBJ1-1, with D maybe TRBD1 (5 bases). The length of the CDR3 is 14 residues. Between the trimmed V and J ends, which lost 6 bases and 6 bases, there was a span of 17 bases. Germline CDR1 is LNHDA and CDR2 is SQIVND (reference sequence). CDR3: CASSTIQTESEAFF. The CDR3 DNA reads TGTGCCAGTAGCACAATCCAGACAGAATCTGAAGCTTTCTTT.

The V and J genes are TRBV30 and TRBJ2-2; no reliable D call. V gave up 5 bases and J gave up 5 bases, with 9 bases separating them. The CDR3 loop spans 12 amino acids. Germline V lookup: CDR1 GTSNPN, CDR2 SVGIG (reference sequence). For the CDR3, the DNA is TGTGCCTGGTACTACCGGACCGGGGAGCTGTTTTTT. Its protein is CAWYYRTGELFF.

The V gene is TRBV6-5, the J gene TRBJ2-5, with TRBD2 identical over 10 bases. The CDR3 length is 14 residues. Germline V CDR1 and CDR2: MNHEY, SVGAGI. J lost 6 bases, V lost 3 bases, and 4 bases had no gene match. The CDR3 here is CASSYKRGGQTQYF. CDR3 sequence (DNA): TGTGCCAGCAGTTATAAGCGGGGGGGACAGACCCAGTACTTC.

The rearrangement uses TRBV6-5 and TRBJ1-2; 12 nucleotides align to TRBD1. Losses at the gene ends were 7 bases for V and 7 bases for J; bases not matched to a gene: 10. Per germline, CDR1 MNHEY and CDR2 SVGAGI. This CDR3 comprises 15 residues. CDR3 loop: CASTPGQGARGGYTF. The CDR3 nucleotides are TGTGCCAGCACACCGGGACAGGGGGCGCGAGGTGGCTACACCTTC.